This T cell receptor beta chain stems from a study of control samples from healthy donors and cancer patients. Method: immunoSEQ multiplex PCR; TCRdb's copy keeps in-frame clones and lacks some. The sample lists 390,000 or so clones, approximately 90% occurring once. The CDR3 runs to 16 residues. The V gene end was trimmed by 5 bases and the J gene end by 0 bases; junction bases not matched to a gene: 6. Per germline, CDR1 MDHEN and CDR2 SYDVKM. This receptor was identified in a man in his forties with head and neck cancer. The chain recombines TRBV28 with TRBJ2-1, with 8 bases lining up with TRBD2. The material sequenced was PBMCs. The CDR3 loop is CASSVKLAASYNEQFF. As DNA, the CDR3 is TGTGCCAGCAGTGTAAAACTAGCGGCCTCCTACAATGAGCAGTTCTTC.